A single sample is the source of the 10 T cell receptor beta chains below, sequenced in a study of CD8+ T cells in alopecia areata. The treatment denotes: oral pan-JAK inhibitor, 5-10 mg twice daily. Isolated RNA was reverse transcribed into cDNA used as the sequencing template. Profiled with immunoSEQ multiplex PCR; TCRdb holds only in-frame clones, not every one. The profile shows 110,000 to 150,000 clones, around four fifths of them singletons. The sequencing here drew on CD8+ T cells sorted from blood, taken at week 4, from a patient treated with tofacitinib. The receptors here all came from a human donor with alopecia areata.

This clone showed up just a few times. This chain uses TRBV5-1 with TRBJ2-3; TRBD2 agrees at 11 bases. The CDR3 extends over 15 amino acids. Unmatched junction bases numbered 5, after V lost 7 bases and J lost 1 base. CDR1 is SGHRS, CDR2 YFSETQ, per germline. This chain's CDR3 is CASEPGLAGTDTQYF. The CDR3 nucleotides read TGCGCCAGCGAACCGGGACTAGCGGGCACAGATACGCAGTATTTT.

In DNA, the CDR3 is TGTGCCAGTAGTATAACATCGAATGAGCAGTTCTTC. Encoded protein: CASSITSNEQFF. The chain carries TRBV19 and TRBJ2-1, with D unclear. V dropped 2 bases and J dropped 7 bases, with 6 bases sitting between them. This CDR3 is built from 12 residues. The germline gives CDR1 LNHDA, CDR2 SQIVND (reference sequence).

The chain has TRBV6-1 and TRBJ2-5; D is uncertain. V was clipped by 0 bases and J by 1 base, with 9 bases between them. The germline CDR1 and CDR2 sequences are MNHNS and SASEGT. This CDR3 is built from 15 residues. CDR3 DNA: TGTGCCAGCAGTGAAGCTAGGGCCAGCCAAGAGACCCAGTACTTC. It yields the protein CASSEARASQETQYF.

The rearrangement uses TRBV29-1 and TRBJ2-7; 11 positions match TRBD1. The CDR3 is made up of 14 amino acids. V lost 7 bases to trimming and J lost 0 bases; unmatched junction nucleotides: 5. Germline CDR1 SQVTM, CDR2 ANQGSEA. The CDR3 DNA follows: TGCAGCGCTTGGGGACAGGGGGACTCCTACGAGCAGTACTTC. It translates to CSAWGQGDSYEQYF.

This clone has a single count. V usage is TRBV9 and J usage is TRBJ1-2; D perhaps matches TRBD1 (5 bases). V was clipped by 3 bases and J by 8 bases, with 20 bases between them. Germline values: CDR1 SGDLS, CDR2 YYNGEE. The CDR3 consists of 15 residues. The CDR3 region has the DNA TGTGCCAGCAGCGCGAGAACCGGGACGCCGGTCGGCTACACCTTC. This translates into CASSARTGTPVGYTF.

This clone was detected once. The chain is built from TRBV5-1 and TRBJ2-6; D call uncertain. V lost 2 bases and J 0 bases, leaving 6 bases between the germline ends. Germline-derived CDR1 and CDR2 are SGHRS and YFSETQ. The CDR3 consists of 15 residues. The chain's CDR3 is CASSFEISGANVLTF. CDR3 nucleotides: TGCGCCAGCAGCTTCGAGATCTCTGGGGCCAACGTCCTGACTTTC. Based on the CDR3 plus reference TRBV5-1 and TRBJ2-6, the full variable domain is KAGVTQTPRYLIKTRGQQVTLSCSPISGHRSVSWYQQTPGQGLQFLFEYFSETQRNKGNFPGRFSGRQFSNSRSEMNVSTLELGDSALYLCASSFEISGANVLTFGAGSRLTVL.

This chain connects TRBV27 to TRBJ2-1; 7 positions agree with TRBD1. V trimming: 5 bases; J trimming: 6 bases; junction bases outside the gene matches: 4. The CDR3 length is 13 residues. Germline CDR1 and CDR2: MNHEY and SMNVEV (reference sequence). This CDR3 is CASSPHRGNEQFF. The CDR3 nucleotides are TGTGCCAGCAGTCCTCACAGGGGCAATGAGCAGTTCTTC.

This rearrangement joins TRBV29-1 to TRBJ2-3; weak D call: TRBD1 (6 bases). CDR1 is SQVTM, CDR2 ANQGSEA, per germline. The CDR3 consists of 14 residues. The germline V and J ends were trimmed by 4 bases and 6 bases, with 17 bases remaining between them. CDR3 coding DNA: TGCAGCGTTGTGAAAATCGGACAGACTGATACGCAGTATTTT. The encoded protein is CSVVKIGQTDTQYF.

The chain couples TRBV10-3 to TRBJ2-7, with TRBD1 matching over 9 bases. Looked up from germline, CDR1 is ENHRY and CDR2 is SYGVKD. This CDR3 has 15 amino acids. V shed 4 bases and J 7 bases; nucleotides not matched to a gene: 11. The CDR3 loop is CAISGGQGPLEEQYF. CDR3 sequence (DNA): TGTGCCATCAGTGGGGGACAGGGACCTCTAGAGGAGCAGTACTTC.

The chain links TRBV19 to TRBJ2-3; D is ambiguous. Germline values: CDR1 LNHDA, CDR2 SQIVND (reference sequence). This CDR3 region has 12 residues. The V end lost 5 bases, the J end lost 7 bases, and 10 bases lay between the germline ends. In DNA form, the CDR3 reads TGTGCCAGTAGTGGTGACACCTATACGCAGTATTTT. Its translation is CASSGDTYTQYF.